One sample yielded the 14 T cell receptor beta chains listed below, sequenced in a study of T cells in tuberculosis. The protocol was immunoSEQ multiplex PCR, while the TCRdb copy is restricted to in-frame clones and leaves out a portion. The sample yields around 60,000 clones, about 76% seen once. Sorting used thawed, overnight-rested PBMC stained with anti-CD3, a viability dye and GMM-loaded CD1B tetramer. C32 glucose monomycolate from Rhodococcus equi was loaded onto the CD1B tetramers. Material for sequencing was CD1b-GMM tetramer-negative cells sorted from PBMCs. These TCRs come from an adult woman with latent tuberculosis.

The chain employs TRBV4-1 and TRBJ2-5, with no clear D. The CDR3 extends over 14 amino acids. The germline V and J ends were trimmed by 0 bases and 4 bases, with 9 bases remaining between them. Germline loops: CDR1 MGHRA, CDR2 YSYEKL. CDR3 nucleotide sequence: TGCGCCAGCAGCCAAGAGAGAGTTTTAGAGACCCAGTACTTC. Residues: CASSQERVLETQYF.

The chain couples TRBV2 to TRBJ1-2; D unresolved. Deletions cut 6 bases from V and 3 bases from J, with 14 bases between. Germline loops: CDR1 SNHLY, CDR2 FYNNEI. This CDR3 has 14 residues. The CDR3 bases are TGTGCCAGCAGGGGAGGGCCCGAGGACTATGGCTACACCTTC. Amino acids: CASRGGPEDYGYTF.

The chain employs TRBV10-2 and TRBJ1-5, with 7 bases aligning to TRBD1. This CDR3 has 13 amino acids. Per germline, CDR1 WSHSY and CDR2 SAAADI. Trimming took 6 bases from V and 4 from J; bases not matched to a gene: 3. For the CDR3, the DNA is TGCGCCAGCAGCCCGGACAGGAATCAGCCCCAGCATTTT. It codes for CASSPDRNQPQHF.

The CDR3 DNA is TGTGCCAGCTCTTCGGACAGGGCGGCTGAAGCTTTCTTT. This encodes CASSSDRAAEAFF. V usage is TRBV6-6 and J usage is TRBJ1-1; 8 bases line up with TRBD1. In germline, CDR1 is MNHNY, CDR2 SVGAGI (reference sequence). J was trimmed by 6 bases and V by 8 bases; bases with no gene match: 8. The CDR3 has 13 amino acids.

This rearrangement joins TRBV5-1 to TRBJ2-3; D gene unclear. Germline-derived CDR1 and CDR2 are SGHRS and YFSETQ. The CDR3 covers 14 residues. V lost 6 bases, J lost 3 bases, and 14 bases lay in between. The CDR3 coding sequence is TGCGCCAGCAACCTCCAGCGACTTACAGATACGCAGTATTTT. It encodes CASNLQRLTDTQYF. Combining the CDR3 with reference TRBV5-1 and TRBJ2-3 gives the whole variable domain KAGVTQTPRYLIKTRGQQVTLSCSPISGHRSVSWYQQTPGQGLQFLFEYFSETQRNKGNFPGRFSGRQFSNSRSEMNVSTLELGDSALYLCASNLQRLTDTQYFGPGTRLTVL.

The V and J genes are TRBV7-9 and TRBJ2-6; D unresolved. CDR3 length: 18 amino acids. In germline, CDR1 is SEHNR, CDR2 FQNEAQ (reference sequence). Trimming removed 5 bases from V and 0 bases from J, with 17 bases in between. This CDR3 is CASSPRGGSGSGANVLTF. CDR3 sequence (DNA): TGTGCCAGCAGCCCCAGAGGTGGGTCGGGCTCTGGGGCCAACGTCCTGACTTTC.

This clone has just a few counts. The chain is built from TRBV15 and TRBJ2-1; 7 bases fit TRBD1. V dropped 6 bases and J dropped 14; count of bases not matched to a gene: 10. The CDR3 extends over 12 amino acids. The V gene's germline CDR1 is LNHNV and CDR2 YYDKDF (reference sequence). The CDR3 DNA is TGTGCCACCAGGGGGGTGGGACAGTACGAGTTCTTC. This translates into CATRGVGQYEFF.

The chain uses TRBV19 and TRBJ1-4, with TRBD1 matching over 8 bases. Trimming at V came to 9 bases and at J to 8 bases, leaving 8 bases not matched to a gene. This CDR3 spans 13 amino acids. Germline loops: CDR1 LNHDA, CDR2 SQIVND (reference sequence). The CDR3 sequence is CASKTGDGEKLFF. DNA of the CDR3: TGTGCCAGCAAGACAGGGGATGGCGAAAAACTGTTTTTT.

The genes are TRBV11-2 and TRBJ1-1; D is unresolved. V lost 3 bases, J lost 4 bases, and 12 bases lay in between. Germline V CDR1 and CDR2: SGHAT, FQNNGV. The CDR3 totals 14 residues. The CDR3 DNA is TGTGCCAGCAGCTTTTCACAAACGTCCACTGAAGCTTTCTTT. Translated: CASSFSQTSTEAFF.

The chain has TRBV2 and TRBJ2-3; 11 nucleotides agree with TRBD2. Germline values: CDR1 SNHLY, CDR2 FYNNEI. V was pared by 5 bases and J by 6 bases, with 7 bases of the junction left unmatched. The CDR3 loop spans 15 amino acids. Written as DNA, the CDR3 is TGTGCCAGCAGTCTACTAGCGGGAGTAGGGGATACGCAGTATTTT. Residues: CASSLLAGVGDTQYF. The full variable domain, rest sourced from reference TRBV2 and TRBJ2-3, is EPEVTQTPSHQVTQMGQEVILRCVPISNHLYFYWYRQILGQKVEFLVSFYNNEISEKSEIFDDQFSVERPDGSNFTLKIRSTKLEDSAMYFCASSLLAGVGDTQYFGPGTRLTVL.

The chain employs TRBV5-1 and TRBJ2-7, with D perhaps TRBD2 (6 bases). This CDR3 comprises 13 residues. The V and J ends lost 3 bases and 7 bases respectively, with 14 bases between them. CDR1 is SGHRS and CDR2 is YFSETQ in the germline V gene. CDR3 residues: CASSSGVQWEQYF. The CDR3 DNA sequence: TGCGCCAGCAGCTCGGGGGTCCAGTGGGAGCAGTACTTC.

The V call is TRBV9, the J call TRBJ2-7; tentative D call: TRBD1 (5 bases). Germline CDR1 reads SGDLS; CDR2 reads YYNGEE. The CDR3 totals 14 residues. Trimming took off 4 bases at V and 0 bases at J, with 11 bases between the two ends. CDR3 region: CASSSTGGSYEQYF. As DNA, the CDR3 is TGTGCCAGCAGCTCCACAGGTGGCTCCTACGAGCAGTACTTC.

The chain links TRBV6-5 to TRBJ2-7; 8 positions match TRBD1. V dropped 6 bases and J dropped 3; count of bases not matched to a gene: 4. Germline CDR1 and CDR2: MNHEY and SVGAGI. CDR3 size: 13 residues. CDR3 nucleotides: TGTGCCAGCAGGAGGACAGGGATCTACGAGCAGTACTTC. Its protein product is CASRRTGIYEQYF.

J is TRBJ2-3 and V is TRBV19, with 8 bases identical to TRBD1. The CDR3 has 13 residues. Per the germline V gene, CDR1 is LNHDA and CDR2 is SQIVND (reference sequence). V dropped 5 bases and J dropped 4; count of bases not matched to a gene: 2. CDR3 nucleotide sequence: TGTGCCAGTAGTCTACAGGGGGCAGATACGCAGTATTTT. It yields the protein CASSLQGADTQYF.